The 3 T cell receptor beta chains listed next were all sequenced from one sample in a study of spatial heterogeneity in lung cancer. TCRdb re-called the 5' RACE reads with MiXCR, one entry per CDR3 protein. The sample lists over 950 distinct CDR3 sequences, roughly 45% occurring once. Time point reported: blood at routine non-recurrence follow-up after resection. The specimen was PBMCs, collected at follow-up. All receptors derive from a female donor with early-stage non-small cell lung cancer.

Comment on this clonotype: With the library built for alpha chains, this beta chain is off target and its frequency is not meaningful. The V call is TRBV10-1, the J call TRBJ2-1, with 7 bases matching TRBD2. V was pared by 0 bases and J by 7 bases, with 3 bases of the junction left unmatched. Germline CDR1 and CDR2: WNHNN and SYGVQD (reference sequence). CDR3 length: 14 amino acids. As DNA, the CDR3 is TGCGCCAGCAGTGAGTCGACTAGCTGGAATGAGCAGTTCTTC. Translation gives CASSESTSWNEQFF.

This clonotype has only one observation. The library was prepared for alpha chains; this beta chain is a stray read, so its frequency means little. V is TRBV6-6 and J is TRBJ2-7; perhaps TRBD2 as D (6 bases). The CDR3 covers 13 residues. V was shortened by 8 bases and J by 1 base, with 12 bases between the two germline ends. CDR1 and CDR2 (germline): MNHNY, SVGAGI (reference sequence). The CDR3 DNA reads TGTGCCAGCCATAATAGCGGTTCCTACGAGCAGTACTTC. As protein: CASHNSGSYEQYF.

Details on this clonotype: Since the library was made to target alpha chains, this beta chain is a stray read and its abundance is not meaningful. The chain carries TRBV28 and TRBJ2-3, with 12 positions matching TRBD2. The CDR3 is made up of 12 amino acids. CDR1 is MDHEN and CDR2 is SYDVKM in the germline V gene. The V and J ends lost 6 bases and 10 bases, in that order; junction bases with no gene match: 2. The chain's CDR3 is CASSWTSGAQYF. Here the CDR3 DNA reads TGTGCCAGCAGCTGGACTAGCGGGGCGCAGTATTTT.